One and the same sample provided the 21 T cell receptor beta chains below, sequenced in a study of blood T cell repertoires in COVID-19. Sequenced by immunoSEQ multiplex PCR; TCRdb stores in-frame clones only, minus some. Of some 80,000 clones listed, more than 75% were seen once; the top ten hold about 20%. Sequencing used peripheral blood. Receptors originate from a human donor in a cohort sampled during active COVID-19.

The V and J genes are TRBV5-6 and TRBJ2-5; D possibly corresponds to TRBD1 (5 bases). This CDR3 is built from 14 residues. V lost 4 bases and J 5 bases, leaving 15 bases between the germline ends. Germline assignment: CDR1 SGHDT and CDR2 YYEEEE. The CDR3 DNA reads as TGTGCCAGCAGCAGTCCAGGGCAGGAGGAGACCCAGTACTTC. Its protein product is CASSSPGQEETQYF.

This sequence joins TRBV6-1 and TRBJ1-5; 7 bases align to TRBD1. V gave up 3 bases and J gave up 6 bases; unmatched junction bases: 8. The CDR3 is 15 residues long. In germline, CDR1 is MNHNS, CDR2 SASEGT. The CDR3 DNA sequence: TGTGCCAGCAGTGAGATGACAGGGTTGGGTCAGCCCCAGCATTTT. This translates into CASSEMTGLGQPQHF.

The gene calls are TRBV19 and TRBJ2-5; D call uncertain. Per germline, CDR1 LNHDA and CDR2 SQIVND (reference sequence). The CDR3 loop spans 14 amino acids. Trimming removed 6 bases from V and 0 bases from J, with 11 bases in between. Here the CDR3 reads CASSLYLYQETQYF. Here the CDR3 DNA reads TGTGCCAGTAGCCTGTATCTGTACCAAGAGACCCAGTACTTC.

The CDR3 sequence is CASSPTQTRAGTGELFF. CDR3 nucleotide sequence: TGTGCCAGCAGCCCGACCCAGACTAGGGCGGGGACCGGGGAGCTGTTTTTT. This chain joins TRBV7-3 and TRBJ2-2; TRBD2 might be the D (6 bases). The CDR3 length is 17 residues. V gave up 5 bases and J gave up 5 bases, with 21 bases separating them. The germline V gene has CDR1 SGHTA and CDR2 FQGTGA.

This chain uses TRBV28 with TRBJ2-1; 7 positions match TRBD2. In germline, CDR1 is MDHEN, CDR2 SYDVKM. The trim removed 3 bases at V and 7 bases at J, leaving 9 bases unmatched. This CDR3 spans 15 amino acids. CDR3 region: CASSFFAGVKNEQFF. CDR3 DNA: TGTGCCAGCAGTTTTTTTGCGGGAGTAAAAAATGAGCAGTTCTTC.

The genes are TRBV5-1 and TRBJ2-3; 12 bases map to TRBD1. The V segment lost 2 bases and the J segment 0 bases; nucleotides outside the gene matches: 4. This CDR3 region has 17 residues. Germline V gene data show CDR1 as SGHRS and CDR2 as YFSETQ. In DNA form, the CDR3 reads TGCGCCAGCAGCTTAGGGACAGGGGGCCGCAGCACAGATACGCAGTATTTT. Translation gives CASSLGTGGRSTDTQYF.

The gene calls are TRBV28 and TRBJ1-3; perhaps TRBD1 as D (5 bases). The CDR3 is 14 amino acids. Germline CDR1 reads MDHEN; CDR2 reads SYDVKM. V lost 9 bases and J 0 bases, leaving 12 bases between the germline ends. The CDR3 loop reads CASRGGSSGNTIYF. The CDR3, as DNA: TGTGCCAGTAGGGGAGGGAGCTCTGGAAACACCATATATTTT. The entire variable domain, with the rest obtained from reference TRBV28 and TRBJ1-3, is as follows: DVKVTQSSRYLVKRTGEKVFLECVQDMDHENMFWYRQDPGLGLRLIYFSYDVKMKEKGDIPEGYSVSREKKERFSLILESASTNQTSMYLCASRGGSSGNTIYFGEGSWLTVV.

The chain combines TRBV7-6 with TRBJ1-2; TRBD1 might be the D (6 bases). The germline V and J ends were trimmed by 5 bases and 6 bases, with 19 bases remaining between them. Germline-derived CDR1 and CDR2 are SGHVS and FNYEAQ. This CDR3 spans 15 amino acids. CDR3 loop: CASSPREGGLDGYTF. CDR3 DNA: TGTGCCAGCAGCCCCAGGGAGGGGGGGCTGGATGGCTACACCTTC.

V and J are TRBV11-2 and TRBJ1-2; D call uncertain. Trimming took 10 bases from V and 7 from J, leaving 19 bases between them. CDR1 and CDR2 from the germline V gene are SGHAT and FQNNGV. This CDR3 has 13 residues. CDR3 residues: CATGGRVVGGYTF. CDR3 coding DNA: TGTGCCACCGGTGGCCGGGTGGTGGGTGGCTACACCTTC.

The chain carries TRBV6-5 and TRBJ2-3, with D perhaps matching TRBD2 (7 bases). From germline, CDR1 is MNHEY and CDR2 SVGAGI. The V end lost 4 bases, the J end lost 3 bases, and 17 bases lay between the germline ends. CDR3 size: 16 residues. In DNA form, the CDR3 reads TGTGCCAGCAGTTCTCTACGGGGGGCCAGGACAGATACGCAGTATTTT. Amino acids: CASSSLRGARTDTQYF.

This rearrangement joins TRBV6-1 to TRBJ1-4; D is possibly TRBD1 (6 bases). This CDR3 is 18 amino acids long. Per the germline V gene, CDR1 is MNHNS and CDR2 is SASEGT. Trimming cost V 4 bases and J 3 bases, with 21 bases left between them. In nucleotides, the CDR3 is TGTGCCAGCAGTGCCGGACAGTTCGGGCGACTGGCTAATGAAAAACTGTTTTTT. Its protein product is CASSAGQFGRLANEKLFF.

This clone was observed a single time. The chain couples TRBV18 to TRBJ2-7, with D perhaps TRBD2 (5 bases). The CDR3 totals 12 residues. Trimming left V 1 base short and J 5 bases short, with 6 bases between. Germline loops: CDR1 KGHSH, CDR2 LQKENI. CDR3 residues: CASSPRRDEQYF. As DNA, the CDR3 is TGTGCCAGCTCACCACGGCGGGACGAGCAGTACTTC. The variable domain in full, completed from reference TRBV18 and TRBJ2-7, reads NAGVMQNPRHLVRRRGQEARLRCSPMKGHSHVYWYRQLPEEGLKFMVYLQKENIIDESGMPKERFSAEFPKEGPSILRIQQVVRGDSAAYFCASSPRRDEQYFGPGTRLTVT.

This chain uses TRBV4-3 with TRBJ2-2, with D uncertain. Trimming took off 2 bases at V and 2 bases at J, with 12 bases between the two ends. The length of the CDR3 is 16 residues. The germline V gene has CDR1 LGHNA and CDR2 YSLEER. This CDR3 is CASSQLVTPNTGELFF. DNA for the CDR3: TGCGCCAGCAGCCAATTGGTGACACCCAACACCGGGGAGCTGTTTTTT.

This rearrangement joins TRBV2 to TRBJ1-2, with TRBD1 matching over 9 bases. Germline CDR1 and CDR2: SNHLY and FYNNEI. Trimming took 6 bases from V and 5 from J; bases not matched to a gene: 4. The length of the CDR3 is 13 residues. The CDR3 reads CASRLTGGYGYTF. The CDR3 nucleotides are TGTGCCAGCAGACTGACAGGGGGATATGGCTACACCTTC.

This chain uses TRBV12-3 or TRBV12-4 with TRBJ2-2, with D possibly matching TRBD2 (5 bases). V gave up 5 bases and J gave up 4 bases, with 8 bases separating them. The CDR3 runs 13 residues. CDR3 region: CASSPGLTGELFF. CDR3 DNA: TGTGCCAGCAGTCCCGGACTCACCGGGGAGCTGTTTTTT.

This chain links TRBV4-3 with TRBJ2-7, with 10 nucleotides matching TRBD2. The CDR3 runs to 17 residues. J lost 0 bases, V lost 4 bases, and 9 bases had no gene match. The germline gives CDR1 LGHNA, CDR2 YSLEER. The CDR3 DNA is TGCGCCAGCAGCCGGTCGAGGCTAGCGGGGGCCTCCTACGAGCAGTACTTC. Its translation is CASSRSRLAGASYEQYF.

This sequence joins TRBV11-2 and TRBJ2-3; 7 bases align to TRBD1. This CDR3 comprises 17 residues. With V trimmed by 4 bases and J by 5 bases, 15 bases remained unmatched. CDR1 and CDR2 (germline): SGHAT, FQNNGV. This chain's CDR3 is CASSSPEDRDEGDTQYF. The CDR3 bases are TGTGCCAGCAGCTCCCCCGAAGACAGGGACGAGGGAGATACGCAGTATTTT.

The CDR3 DNA sequence: TGCGCCAGCAGTGAGGGGACAGGGGGATATGGCTACACCTTC. Its protein is CASSEGTGGYGYTF. The V and J genes are TRBV10-2 and TRBJ1-2; 11 bases fit TRBD1. With 2 bases clipped from V and 5 bases from J, the junction kept 1 base outside the gene matches. Per germline, CDR1 WSHSY and CDR2 SAAADI. This CDR3 is built from 14 residues.

J is TRBJ2-3 and V is TRBV18, with D maybe TRBD2 (6 bases). Germline CDR1 and CDR2: KGHSH and LQKENI. V shed 3 bases and J shed 4 bases, with 8 bases lying between them. The CDR3 has 13 amino acids. The CDR3 DNA reads as TGTGCCAGCTCACCGGGGGGAGCAGATACGCAGTATTTT. Its translation: CASSPGGADTQYF.

This clone appeared a few times. V and J are TRBV7-8 and TRBJ1-2; a weak D match, TRBD1 (5 bases). Germline CDR1 and CDR2: SGHVS and FQNEAQ. The CDR3 length is 13 residues. Trimming took 5 bases from V and 6 from J, leaving 13 bases between them. This chain's CDR3 is CASSPLGGNGYTF. In nucleotides, the CDR3 is TGTGCCAGCAGCCCCTTGGGGGGAAATGGCTACACCTTC.

V and J are TRBV27 and TRBJ2-7; no clear D. With 5 bases removed from V and 2 bases from J, the gap between germline ends came to 10 bases. The CDR3 sequence is 13 residues long. Germline V lookup: CDR1 MNHEY, CDR2 SMNVEV (reference sequence). The CDR3: CASSPRAPYEQYF. The CDR3 DNA reads TGTGCCAGCAGTCCCCGCGCACCCTACGAGCAGTACTTC.